This T cell receptor (beta chain) was captured by sequencing in a study of Graves' ophthalmopathy and Graves' hyperthyroidism. For the study at large: The study drew peripheral blood at initial diagnosis, before any treatment. Study-level findings and limits: In separating ophthalmopathy from stable hyperthyroidism, a 13-signature model achieved about 90% sensitivity and around 80% specificity.

This clonotype was recorded a few times. Its antigen remains unknown. TCR beta CDR3 amplification used RNA transcripts. The first-round RT-PCR employed HTBI primers together with the Qiagen OneStep RT-PCR kit. A multiplex PCR was then performed as the second round. TCRdb reprocessed the multiplex PCR reads with MiXCR, giving one entry per CDR3 protein. The sample has 600,000 to 950,000 distinct CDR3 sequences; 40% are singletons. CDR3 length: 16 residues. Trimming left V 0 bases short and J 4 bases short, with 16 bases between. CDR1 is SGHAT and CDR2 is FQNNGV in the germline V gene. V usage is TRBV11-2 and J usage is TRBJ2-7; unclear D gene. The sequenced sample consisted of peripheral blood. This sequence was found in an adult man with Graves' ophthalmopathy. CDR3 residues: CASSLDHGRRPYEQYF. The CDR3 nucleotides read TGTGCCAGCAGCTTAGATCACGGCAGGAGACCATACGAGCAGTACTTC.